The next 5 T cell receptor beta chains were all read from a single sample in a study of T cell changes during pregnancy in multiple sclerosis. Assay: immunoSEQ multiplex PCR; the TCRdb copy retains only in-frame clones and omits some. This sample has about 40,000 clones, with approximately 91% found just once. The sequencing sample was made of PBMCs (not recorded whether the cells were cultured). The receptors come from a female donor with multiple sclerosis, enrolled in a pregnancy study.

The chain is built from TRBV7-2 and TRBJ1-1; D unresolved. This CDR3 has 12 residues. The germline V and J ends were trimmed by 1 base and 8 bases, with 8 bases remaining between them. Germline CDR1 is SGHTA and CDR2 is FQGNSA. For the CDR3, the DNA is TGTGCCAGCAGCTTAGTACAGACCGAAGCTTTCTTT. Translated: CASSLVQTEAFF.

The chain carries TRBV2 and TRBJ2-3; TRBD1 matches 7 bases. The CDR3 covers 16 residues. CDR1 and CDR2 from the germline V gene are SNHLY and FYNNEI. V gave up 2 bases and J gave up 2 bases; unmatched junction bases: 7. The CDR3 DNA reads as TGTGCCAGCAGTGAATTGGAGACAGGGTACACAGATACGCAGTATTTT. Translating it yields CASSELETGYTDTQYF.

This chain connects TRBV19 to TRBJ1-1, with D unclear. Per germline, CDR1 LNHDA and CDR2 SQIVND (reference sequence). The CDR3 is 15 amino acids. The V gene lost 6 bases and the J gene lost 3 bases, with 17 bases spanning the gap. The CDR3 spells CASSTTGYSHTEAFF. CDR3 nucleotide sequence: TGTGCCAGTAGCACAACCGGCTACTCCCACACTGAAGCTTTCTTT.

The V call is TRBV6-4, the J call TRBJ2-3; 8 bases map to TRBD2. This CDR3 spans 14 amino acids. CDR1 and CDR2 (germline): MRHNA, SNTAGT. V was clipped by 4 bases and J by 2 bases; unmatched bases: 2. CDR3 region: CASSVGLDTDTQYF. Here the CDR3 DNA reads TGTGCCAGCAGTGTGGGACTAGACACAGATACGCAGTATTTT.

The chain is built from TRBV5-1 and TRBJ2-4, with D perhaps assigned TRBD1 or TRBD2 (6 bases each). Germline V gives CDR1 SGHRS, CDR2 YFSETQ. With 4 bases removed from V and 4 bases from J, the gap between germline ends came to 12 bases. CDR3 size: 14 residues. The CDR3 coding sequence is TGCGCCAGCAGCCGCAAGGGGGGAAAAAACATTCAGTACTTC. The encoded protein is CASSRKGGKNIQYF. Using reference TRBV5-1 and TRBJ2-4 for the parts outside the CDR3, the full variable domain is KAGVTQTPRYLIKTRGQQVTLSCSPISGHRSVSWYQQTPGQGLQFLFEYFSETQRNKGNFPGRFSGRQFSNSRSEMNVSTLELGDSALYLCASSRKGGKNIQYFGAGTRLSVL.